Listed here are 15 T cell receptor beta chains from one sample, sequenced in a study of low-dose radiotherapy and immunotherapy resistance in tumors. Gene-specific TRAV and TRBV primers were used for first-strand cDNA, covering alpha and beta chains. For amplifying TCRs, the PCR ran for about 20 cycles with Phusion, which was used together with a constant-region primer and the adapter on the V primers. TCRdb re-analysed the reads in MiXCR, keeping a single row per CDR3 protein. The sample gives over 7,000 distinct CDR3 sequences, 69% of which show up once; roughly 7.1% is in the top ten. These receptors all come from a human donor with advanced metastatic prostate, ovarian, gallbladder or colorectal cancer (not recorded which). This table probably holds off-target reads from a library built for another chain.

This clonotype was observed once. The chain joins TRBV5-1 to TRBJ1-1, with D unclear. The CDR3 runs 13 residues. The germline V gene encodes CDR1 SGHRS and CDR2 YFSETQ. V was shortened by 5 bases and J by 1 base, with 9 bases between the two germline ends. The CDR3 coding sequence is TGCGCCAGCAGTTCCGGTCGGAACACTGAAGCTTTCTTT. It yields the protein CASSSGRNTEAFF.

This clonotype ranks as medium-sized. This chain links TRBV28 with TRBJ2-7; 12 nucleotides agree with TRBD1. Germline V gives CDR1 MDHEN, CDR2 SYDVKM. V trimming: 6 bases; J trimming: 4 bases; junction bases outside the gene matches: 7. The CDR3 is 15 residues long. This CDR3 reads CASSPSGQGAYEQYF. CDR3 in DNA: TGTGCCAGCAGCCCCTCGGGACAGGGGGCTTACGAGCAGTACTTC.

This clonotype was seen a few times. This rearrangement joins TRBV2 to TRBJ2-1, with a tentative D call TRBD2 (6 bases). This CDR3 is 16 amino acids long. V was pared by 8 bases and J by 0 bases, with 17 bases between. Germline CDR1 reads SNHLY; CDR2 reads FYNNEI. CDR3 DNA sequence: TGTGCCAGCGGAGGGGTCGCGGCAAGCTCCTACAATGAGCAGTTCTTC. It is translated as CASGGVAASSYNEQFF.

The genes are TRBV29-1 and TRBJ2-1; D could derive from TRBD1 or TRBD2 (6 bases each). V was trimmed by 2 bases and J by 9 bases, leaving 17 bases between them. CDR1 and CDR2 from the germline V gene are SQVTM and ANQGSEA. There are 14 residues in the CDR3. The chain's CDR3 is CSVEKIAEGGEQFF. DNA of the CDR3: TGCAGCGTTGAAAAAATAGCGGAGGGGGGTGAGCAGTTCTTC.

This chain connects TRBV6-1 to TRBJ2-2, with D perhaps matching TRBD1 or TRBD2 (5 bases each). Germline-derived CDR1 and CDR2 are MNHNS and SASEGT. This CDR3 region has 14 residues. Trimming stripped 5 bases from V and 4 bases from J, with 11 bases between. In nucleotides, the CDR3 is TGTGCCAGCAGTTTAGGGACCTCCACCGGGGAGCTGTTTTTT. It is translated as CASSLGTSTGELFF.

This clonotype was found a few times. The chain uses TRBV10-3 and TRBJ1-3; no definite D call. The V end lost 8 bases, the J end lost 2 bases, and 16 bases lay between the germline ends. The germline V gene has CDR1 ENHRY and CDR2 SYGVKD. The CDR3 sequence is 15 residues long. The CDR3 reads CAIADKTRPGNTIYF. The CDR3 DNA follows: TGTGCCATCGCTGATAAGACAAGGCCTGGAAACACCATATATTTT.

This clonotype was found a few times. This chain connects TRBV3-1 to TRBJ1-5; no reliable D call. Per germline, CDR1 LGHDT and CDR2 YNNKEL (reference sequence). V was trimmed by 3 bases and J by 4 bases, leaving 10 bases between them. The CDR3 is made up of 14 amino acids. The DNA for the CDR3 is TGTGCCAGCAGCCACCCCGGCGGGAATCAGCCCCAGCATTTT. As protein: CASSHPGGNQPQHF. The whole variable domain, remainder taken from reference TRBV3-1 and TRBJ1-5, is DTAVSQTPKYLVTQMGNDKSIKCEQNLGHDTMYWYKQDSKKFLKIMFSYNNKELIINETVPNRFSPKSPDKAHLNLHINSLELGDSAVYFCASSHPGGNQPQHFGDGTRLSIL.

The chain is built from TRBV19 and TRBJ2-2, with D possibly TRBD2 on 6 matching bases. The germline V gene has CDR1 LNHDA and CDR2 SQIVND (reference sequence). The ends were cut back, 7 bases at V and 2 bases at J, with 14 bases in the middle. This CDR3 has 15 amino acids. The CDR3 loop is CASMGGSGNTGELFF. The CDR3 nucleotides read TGTGCCAGTATGGGCGGTAGCGGAAACACCGGGGAGCTGTTTTTT. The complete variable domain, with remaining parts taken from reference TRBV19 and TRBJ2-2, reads DGGITQSPKYLFRKEGQNVTLSCEQNLNHDAMYWYRQDPGQGLRLIYYSQIVNDFQKGDIAEGYSVSREKKESFPLTVTSAQKNPTAFYLCASMGGSGNTGELFFGEGSRLTVL.

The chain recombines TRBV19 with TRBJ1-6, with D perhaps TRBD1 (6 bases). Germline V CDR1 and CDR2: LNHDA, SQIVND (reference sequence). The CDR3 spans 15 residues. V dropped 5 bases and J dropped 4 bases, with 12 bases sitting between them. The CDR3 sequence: CASSGTGMYNSPLHF. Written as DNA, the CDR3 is TGTGCCAGTAGTGGTACAGGGATGTATAATTCACCCCTCCACTTT. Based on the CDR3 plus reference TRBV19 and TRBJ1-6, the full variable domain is DGGITQSPKYLFRKEGQNVTLSCEQNLNHDAMYWYRQDPGQGLRLIYYSQIVNDFQKGDIAEGYSVSREKKESFPLTVTSAQKNPTAFYLCASSGTGMYNSPLHFGNGTRLTVT.

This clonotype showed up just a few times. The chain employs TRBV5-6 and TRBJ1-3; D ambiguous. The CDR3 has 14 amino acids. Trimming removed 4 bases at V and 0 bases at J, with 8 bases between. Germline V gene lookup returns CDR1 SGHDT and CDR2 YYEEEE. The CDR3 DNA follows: TGTGCCAGCAGCCATGGGATCTCTGGAAACACCATATATTTT. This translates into CASSHGISGNTIYF. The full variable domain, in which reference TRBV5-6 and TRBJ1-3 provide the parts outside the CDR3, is DAGVTQSPTHLIKTRGQQVTLRCSPKSGHDTVSWYQQALGQGPQFIFQYYEEEERQRGNFPDRFSGHQFPNYSSELNVNALLLGDSALYLCASSHGISGNTIYFGEGSWLTVV.

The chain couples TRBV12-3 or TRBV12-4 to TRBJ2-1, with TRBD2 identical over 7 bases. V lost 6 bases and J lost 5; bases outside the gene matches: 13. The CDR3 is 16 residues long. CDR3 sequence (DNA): TGTGCCAGCAGCCCCTCAACTAGCGCGAAGAACAATGAGCAGTTCTTC. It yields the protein CASSPSTSAKNNEQFF.

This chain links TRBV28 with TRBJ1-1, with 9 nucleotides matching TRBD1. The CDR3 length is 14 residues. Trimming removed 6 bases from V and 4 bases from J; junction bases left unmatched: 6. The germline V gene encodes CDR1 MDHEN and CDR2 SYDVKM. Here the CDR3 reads CASRGDREITEAFF. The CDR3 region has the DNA TGTGCCAGCAGGGGGGACAGGGAGATCACTGAAGCTTTCTTT.

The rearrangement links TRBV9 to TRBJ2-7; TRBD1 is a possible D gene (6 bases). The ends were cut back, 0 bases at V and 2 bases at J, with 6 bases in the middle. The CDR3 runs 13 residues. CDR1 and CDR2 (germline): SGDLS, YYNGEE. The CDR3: CASSVGTAYEQYF. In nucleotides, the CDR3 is TGTGCCAGCAGCGTAGGGACAGCCTACGAGCAGTACTTC.

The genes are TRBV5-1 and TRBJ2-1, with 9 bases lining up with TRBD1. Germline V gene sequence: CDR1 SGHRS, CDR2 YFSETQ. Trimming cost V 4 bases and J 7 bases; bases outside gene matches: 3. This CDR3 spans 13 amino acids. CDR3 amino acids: CASSPGQGNEQFF. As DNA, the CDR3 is TGCGCCAGCAGCCCGGGACAGGGAAATGAGCAGTTCTTC.

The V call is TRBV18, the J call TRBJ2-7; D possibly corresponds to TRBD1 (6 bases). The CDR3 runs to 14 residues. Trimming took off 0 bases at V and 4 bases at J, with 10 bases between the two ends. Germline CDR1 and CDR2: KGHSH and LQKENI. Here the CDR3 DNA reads TGTGCCAGCTCACCACCCAGGGGATCATACGAGCAGTACTTC. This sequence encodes CASSPPRGSYEQYF.